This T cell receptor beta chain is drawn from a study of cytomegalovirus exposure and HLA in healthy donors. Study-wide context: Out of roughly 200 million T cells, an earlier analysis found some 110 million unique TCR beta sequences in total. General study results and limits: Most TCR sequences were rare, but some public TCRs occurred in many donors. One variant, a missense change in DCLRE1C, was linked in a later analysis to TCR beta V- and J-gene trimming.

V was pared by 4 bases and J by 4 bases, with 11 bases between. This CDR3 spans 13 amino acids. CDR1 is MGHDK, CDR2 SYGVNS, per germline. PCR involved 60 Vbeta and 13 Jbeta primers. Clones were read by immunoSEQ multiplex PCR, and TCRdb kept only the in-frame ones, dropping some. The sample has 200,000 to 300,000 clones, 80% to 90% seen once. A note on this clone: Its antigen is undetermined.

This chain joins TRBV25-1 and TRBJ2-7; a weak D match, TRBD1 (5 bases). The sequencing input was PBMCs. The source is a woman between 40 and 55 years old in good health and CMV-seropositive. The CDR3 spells CASSVGVGYEQYF. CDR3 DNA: TGTGCCAGCAGTGTAGGGGTAGGTTACGAGCAGTACTTC.